This entry concerns a single T cell receptor beta chain. As yet, its antigen is unknown. TCRdb itself ran the reads through MiXCR, one entry per CDR3 protein. Found here are about 920,000 distinct CDR3 sequences, roughly a third of them singletons; the top ten hold under 15%. This entry comes from a study of T cell repertoires in cytomegalovirus infection. Trimming stripped 11 bases from V and 4 bases from J, with 11 bases between. The CDR3 has 11 residues. Germline V gene data show CDR1 as MNHGY and CDR2 as SAAAGT. Study outcomes and limitations: Identification of carriers of CMV plus the relevant HLA was performed using cumulative public TCR beta family frequency.

This sequence originates from a human donor in good health (CMV status not recorded). Some clones in this sample may be carry-over from other donors' samples. The chain uses TRBV6-8 and TRBJ1-1; D is possibly TRBD1 (6 bases). Sequenced material: cultured CD8+ T cells from PBMCs, taken from culture after CMV antigen stimulation. CDR3 sequence reads: CAGLGGTEAFF. CDR3 nucleotides: TGTGCCGGCCTAGGGGGCACTGAAGCTTTCTTT.